These T cell receptor beta chains were read from a single sample in a study of cytomegalovirus exposure and HLA in healthy donors. TCRdb's table, derived via immunoSEQ multiplex PCR, lists solely in-frame clones and lacks some. In total, the table holds 70,000 to 100,000 clones. Material: PBMCs. The receptors were gathered from a girl under 18 in good health and CMV-seropositive. CDR3s include the opening cysteine and the closing phenylalanine or tryptophan. D genes are given only for firm matches.

j_call | d_call | cdr3_length | v_call | cdr3_nt | cdr3_aa
TRBJ1-3 | TRBD1 | 18 | TRBV9 | TGTGCCAGCAGCGTTGGACCCGGGACAGGGGGATCTGGAAACACCATATATTTT | CASSVGPGTGGSGNTIYF
TRBJ2-1 | NA | 13 | TRBV29-1 | TGCAGCGCCTCGACAGAAGCCTACAATGAGCAGTTCTTC | CSASTEAYNEQFF
TRBJ1-1 | NA | 11 | TRBV2 | TGTGCCAGCATAATGAACACTGAAGCTTTCTTT | CASIMNTEAFF
TRBJ2-7 | TRBD1 | 15 | TRBV6-6 | TGTGCCAGCAGTTTCAGGACAGGCTATTCCTACGAGCAGTACTTC | CASSFRTGYSYEQYF
TRBJ2-5 | NA | 16 | TRBV4-3 | TGCGCCAGCAGCCAAGAGGGGAGCAGGGGGAGGGAGACCCAGTACTTC | CASSQEGSRGRETQYF
TRBJ2-1 | TRBD2 | 16 | TRBV9 | TGTGCCAGCAGCGGACACCTAGCGGGGGGATACAATGAGCAGTTCTTC | CASSGHLAGGYNEQFF
TRBJ1-2 | NA | 14 | TRBV19 | TGTGCCAGCAGACAAAACTCAACCCCACGGGGCTACACCTTC | CASRQNSTPRGYTF
TRBJ1-2 | NA | 12 | TRBV6-5 | TGTGCCAGCAGTCCAGGGGCGAGCGGCTACACCTTC | CASSPGASGYTF
TRBJ2-4 | NA | 14 | TRBV5-6 | TGTGCCAGCAGCTTGTGGGGGCTCGGAAACATTCAGTACTTC | CASSLWGLGNIQYF
TRBJ1-1 | NA | 13 | TRBV13 | TGTGCCAGCGGCCCCAGGGGTGCCACTGAAGCTTTCTTT | CASGPRGATEAFF
TRBJ2-1 | TRBD2 | 15 | TRBV7-6 | TGTGCCAGCAGCACCGGGACTAAGGCCTACAATGAGCAGTTCTTC | CASSTGTKAYNEQFF
TRBJ2-1 | NA | 12 | TRBV7-8 | TGTGCCAGCAGCACCAGGGGTAATGAGCAGTTCTTC | CASSTRGNEQFF
TRBJ1-1 | TRBD1 | 16 | TRBV5-1 | TGCGCCAGCAGCTTCGACCGGGACAGGGGGAACACTGAAGCTTTCTTT | CASSFDRDRGNTEAFF
TRBJ1-2 | NA | 14 | TRBV27 | TGTGCCAGCAGTTTATCTTCCGGGAACTATGGCTACACCTTC | CASSLSSGNYGYTF